Following are 23 T cell receptor beta chains from one sample sequenced in a study of T cell responses to AZD1222 COVID-19 vaccine. Sequencing used immunoSEQ multiplex PCR; TCRdb keeps in-frame clones, though not all of them. The sample lists some 130,000 clones; around 90% were seen once. Sequenced material: peripheral blood, taken on day 0 of AZD1222 vaccination. The receptors derive from an adult in good health.

The chain has TRBV5-8 and TRBJ1-1, with 10 bases identical to TRBD1. The germline V gene encodes CDR1 SGHTS and CDR2 YDEGEE. Trimming at V came to 4 bases and at J to 4 bases, leaving 4 bases not matched to a gene. This CDR3 has 14 residues. The CDR3 nucleotides are TGTGCCAGCAGCACCTGGACAGGGGGCACTGAAGCTTTCTTT. It translates to CASSTWTGGTEAFF. Filled out from reference TRBV5-8 and TRBJ1-1, the complete variable domain reads EAGVTQSPTHLIKTRGQQATLRCSPISGHTSVYWYQQALGLGLQFLLWYDEGEERNRGNFPPRFSGRQFPNYSSELNVNALELEDSALYLCASSTWTGGTEAFFGQGTRLTVV.

The V and J genes are TRBV6-5 and TRBJ1-2; 7 bases agree with TRBD1. Germline CDR1 MNHEY, CDR2 SVGAGI. CDR3 size: 16 residues. After removal of 2 bases from V and 4 bases from J, the junction contained 10 bases not matched to a gene. Written as DNA, the CDR3 is TGTGCCAGCAGTTACGATTTGACAGGGCAAGCCTATGGCTACACCTTC. It specifies CASSYDLTGQAYGYTF.

This chain connects TRBV3-1 (or the pseudogene TRBV3-2) to TRBJ1-6; D is uncertain. Germline CDR1 and CDR2: LGHDT and YNNKEL (reference sequence). Trimming cost V 0 bases and J 7 bases, with 10 bases left between them. This CDR3 comprises 15 residues. As DNA, the CDR3 is TGTGCCAGCAGCCAAGAAGGGAGGTGGAATTCACCCCTCCACTTT. Translated: CASSQEGRWNSPLHF.

The chain couples TRBV30 to TRBJ1-5; TRBD1 aligns across 9 bases. With V trimmed by 3 bases and J by 4 bases, 7 bases remained unmatched. Germline values: CDR1 GTSNPN, CDR2 SVGIG (reference sequence). The CDR3 consists of 15 residues. The CDR3 region is CAWSVGTGINQPQHF. In DNA, the CDR3 is TGTGCCTGGAGCGTTGGGACAGGGATAAATCAGCCCCAGCATTTT.

The V call is TRBV7-9, the J call TRBJ1-2; D might be TRBD1 (5 bases). Trimming pared 3 bases from V and 5 bases from J, leaving 10 bases between. The CDR3 contains 13 residues. Germline V CDR1 and CDR2: SEHNR, FQNEAQ (reference sequence). CDR3 in DNA: TGTGCCAGCAGCTTGCAAGGGGCTTATGGCTACACCTTC. Translating gives CASSLQGAYGYTF.

The CDR3 sequence is CSATGEWEDTIYF. Here the CDR3 DNA reads TGCAGCGCCACAGGGGAGTGGGAAGACACCATATATTTT. V usage is TRBV29-1 and J usage is TRBJ1-3, with 7 positions matching TRBD1. CDR3 size: 13 residues. The germline CDR1 and CDR2 sequences are SQVTM and ANQGSEA. Trimming took 7 bases from V and 8 from J; bases not matched to a gene: 11.

The V gene is TRBV10-3, the J gene TRBJ2-3; 7 bases are a match to TRBD2. This CDR3 is 14 amino acids long. Trimming at V came to 8 bases and at J to 2 bases, leaving 7 bases not matched to a gene. The germline gives CDR1 ENHRY, CDR2 SYGVKD. The CDR3 region is CAIGGERVTDTQYF. CDR3 DNA: TGTGCCATCGGGGGGGAGAGGGTCACAGATACGCAGTATTTT.

This chain connects TRBV12-5 to TRBJ2-1; 13 nucleotides agree with TRBD2. V lost 6 bases to trimming and J lost 4 bases; unmatched junction nucleotides: 9. The germline V gene encodes CDR1 LGHNT and CDR2 FRNRAP. This CDR3 spans 17 amino acids. The chain's CDR3 is CASGSRLAGGWYNEQFF. CDR3 DNA sequence: TGTGCTAGTGGCTCCAGACTAGCGGGGGGTTGGTACAATGAGCAGTTCTTC.

The V call is TRBV14, the J call TRBJ1-3; D not certain. V gave up 2 bases and J gave up 4 bases, with 9 bases separating them. CDR1 is SGHDN, CDR2 FVKESK, per germline. The CDR3 has 14 residues. The CDR3 bases are TGTGCCAGCAGCCAATTTCCACCGGGAAACACCATATATTTT. Its translation: CASSQFPPGNTIYF.

The chain combines TRBV7-9 with TRBJ1-1, with TRBD1 as a possible D gene (5 bases). V dropped 1 base and J dropped 2 bases, with 14 bases sitting between them. CDR3 length: 16 amino acids. Germline V lookup: CDR1 SEHNR, CDR2 FQNEAQ (reference sequence). CDR3 DNA sequence: TGTGCCAGCAGCTTAGTCTGGTCAGGGTTAAACACTGAAGCTTTCTTT. Encoded protein: CASSLVWSGLNTEAFF.

The chain has TRBV28 and TRBJ1-1; D possibly corresponds to TRBD1 (6 bases). The V end was cut by 6 bases, the J end by 5 bases, with 13 bases between. This CDR3 is 13 amino acids long. Germline V CDR1 and CDR2: MDHEN, SYDVKM. This CDR3 reads CASRIRGETEAFF. DNA of the CDR3: TGTGCCAGCAGGATAAGGGGGGAGACTGAAGCTTTCTTT.

This clone was detected once. The CDR3 loop reads CASSSWILLWNTEAFF. CDR3 nucleotide sequence: TGTGCCAGCAGCTCCTGGATACTTCTATGGAACACTGAAGCTTTCTTT. The chain uses TRBV5-6 and TRBJ1-1; D not certain. V gave up 3 bases and J gave up 1 base, with 16 bases separating them. CDR1 and CDR2 (germline): SGHDT, YYEEEE. CDR3 length: 16 amino acids.

The chain couples TRBV5-4 to TRBJ1-1; D call uncertain. V lost 4 bases and J lost 0, with 7 bases in between. CDR3 length: 13 amino acids. Germline CDR1 and CDR2: SGHNT and YYREEE (reference sequence). CDR3 DNA: TGTGCCAGCAGCACCAATCTGAACACTGAAGCTTTCTTT. Translated: CASSTNLNTEAFF.

This chain joins TRBV12-5 and TRBJ2-3; 7 bases map to TRBD2. Trimming at V came to 3 bases and at J to 4 bases, leaving 4 bases not matched to a gene. This CDR3 has 14 amino acids. Germline assignment: CDR1 LGHNT and CDR2 FRNRAP. Here the CDR3 DNA reads TGTGCTAGTGGTTTCCTCCGGGGGGCAGATACGCAGTATTTT. Residues: CASGFLRGADTQYF.

The rearrangement links TRBV10-3 to TRBJ1-5; D is possibly TRBD1 (5 bases). Germline values: CDR1 ENHRY, CDR2 SYGVKD. CDR3 length equals 14 residues. Trimming removed 6 bases at V and 7 bases at J, with 16 bases between. The CDR3 sequence is CAISLSRDDQPQHF. The CDR3, as DNA: TGTGCCATCAGCCTGAGCAGGGACGACCAGCCCCAGCATTTT.

This sequence joins TRBV7-2 and TRBJ1-1, with D uncertain. The germline CDR1 and CDR2 sequences are SGHTA and FQGNSA. V was clipped by 5 bases and J by 0 bases, with 7 bases between them. The CDR3 runs to 13 residues. The CDR3 DNA follows: TGTGCCAGCAGCCCAAACATGAACACTGAAGCTTTCTTT. Protein sequence: CASSPNMNTEAFF. Based on the CDR3 plus reference TRBV7-2 and TRBJ1-1, the full variable domain is GAGVSQSPSNKVTEKGKDVELRCDPISGHTALYWYRQSLGQGLEFLIYFQGNSAPDKSGLPSDRFSAERTGGSVSTLTIQRTQQEDSAVYLCASSPNMNTEAFFGQGTRLTVV.

As to this clone: Germline and junction disagree at one end, which may indicate a read error. V is TRBV5-1 and J is TRBJ2-2; no definite D call. CDR1 and CDR2 from the germline V gene are SGHRS and YFSETQ. The CDR3 is made up of 14 amino acids. The CDR3 loop is CASSSQVNAGELFF. CDR3 bases: TGCGCCAGCAGCTCTCAGGTGAACGCCGGGGAGCTGTTTTTT.

This chain links TRBV5-1 with TRBJ1-4; maybe TRBD1 (6 bases). V was cut by 5 bases and J by 0 bases, with 17 bases left in between. The CDR3 is 17 residues long. The germline gives CDR1 SGHRS, CDR2 YFSETQ. This CDR3 is CASRKGGRTATNEKLFF. In nucleotides, the CDR3 is TGCGCCAGCAGAAAAGGGGGGCGTACGGCAACTAATGAAAAACTGTTTTTT.

A single count supports this clone. V and J are TRBV6-5 and TRBJ2-7; D assignment may be TRBD1 or TRBD2 (5 bases each). This CDR3 contains 13 residues. Trimming took 7 bases from V and 8 from J, leaving 18 bases between them. The germline CDR1 and CDR2 sequences are MNHEY and SVGAGI. The CDR3 DNA reads TGTGCCAGCACCTGGGGGACCTCCAGCCAGCAGTACTTC. This translates into CASTWGTSSQQYF.

The chain is built from TRBV2 and TRBJ1-2; 9 bases align to TRBD1. V was clipped by 9 bases and J by 3 bases; unmatched bases: 8. CDR1 is SNHLY, CDR2 FYNNEI, per germline. This CDR3 comprises 14 residues. The CDR3 loop reads CASNDRGADYGYTF. The CDR3, as DNA: TGTGCCAGTAACGACAGGGGGGCAGACTATGGCTACACCTTC.

The chain couples TRBV15 to TRBJ1-1; D gene unclear. V dropped 5 bases and J dropped 3 bases, with 16 bases sitting between them. From germline, CDR1 is LNHNV and CDR2 YYDKDF (reference sequence). This CDR3 spans 15 amino acids. CDR3 sequence (DNA): TGTGCCACCAGCCGGGAGGGAGTAATTCACACTGAAGCTTTCTTT. It codes for CATSREGVIHTEAFF.

This clone was picked up one time. The V call is TRBV10-1, the J call TRBJ2-7; D uncertain. The germline CDR1 and CDR2 sequences are WNHNN and SYGVQD (reference sequence). Between the trimmed V and J ends, which lost 3 bases and 3 bases, there was a span of 12 bases. CDR3 size: 14 residues. This CDR3 reads CASSDSRPIYEQYF. DNA for the CDR3: TGCGCCAGCAGTGACTCCCGTCCGATCTACGAGCAGTACTTC.

This clone showed up just a few times. The chain links TRBV29-1 to TRBJ1-1; TRBD1 aligns across 8 bases. This CDR3 is 15 amino acids long. Germline V gene lookup returns CDR1 SQVTM and CDR2 ANQGSEA. V gave up 5 bases and J gave up 8 bases; unmatched junction bases: 16. In DNA, the CDR3 is TGCAGCGTTCTTAATTTTTTTGGGGGACAGGCGGAAGCTTTCTTT. Residues: CSVLNFFGGQAEAFF.